The present entry profiles one T cell receptor (beta chain) with its context. The CDR3 length is 14 residues. V dropped 8 bases and J dropped 3; count of bases not matched to a gene: 7. Looked up from germline, CDR1 is PRHDT and CDR2 is FYEKMQ (reference sequence). These data are taken from a study of blood T cell repertoires in COVID-19. Study information: The analysed material was cDNA or gDNA that came from T cells, B-cell-depleted T cells, or PBMCs.

Some clones are missing from TCRdb's copy, which holds only in-frame ones; the method was immunoSEQ multiplex PCR. The sample records roughly 110,000 clones, 85% to 90% being singletons. The receptor comes from a human donor with acute or convalescent COVID-19. The donor label of this sample is uncertain. The rearrangement joins TRBV13 to TRBJ2-7; 10 bases match TRBD2. The material sequenced was peripheral blood. CDR3 amino acids: CASGWSGRDYEQYF. As DNA, the CDR3 is TGTGCCAGCGGTTGGAGCGGGAGGGACTACGAGCAGTACTTC.